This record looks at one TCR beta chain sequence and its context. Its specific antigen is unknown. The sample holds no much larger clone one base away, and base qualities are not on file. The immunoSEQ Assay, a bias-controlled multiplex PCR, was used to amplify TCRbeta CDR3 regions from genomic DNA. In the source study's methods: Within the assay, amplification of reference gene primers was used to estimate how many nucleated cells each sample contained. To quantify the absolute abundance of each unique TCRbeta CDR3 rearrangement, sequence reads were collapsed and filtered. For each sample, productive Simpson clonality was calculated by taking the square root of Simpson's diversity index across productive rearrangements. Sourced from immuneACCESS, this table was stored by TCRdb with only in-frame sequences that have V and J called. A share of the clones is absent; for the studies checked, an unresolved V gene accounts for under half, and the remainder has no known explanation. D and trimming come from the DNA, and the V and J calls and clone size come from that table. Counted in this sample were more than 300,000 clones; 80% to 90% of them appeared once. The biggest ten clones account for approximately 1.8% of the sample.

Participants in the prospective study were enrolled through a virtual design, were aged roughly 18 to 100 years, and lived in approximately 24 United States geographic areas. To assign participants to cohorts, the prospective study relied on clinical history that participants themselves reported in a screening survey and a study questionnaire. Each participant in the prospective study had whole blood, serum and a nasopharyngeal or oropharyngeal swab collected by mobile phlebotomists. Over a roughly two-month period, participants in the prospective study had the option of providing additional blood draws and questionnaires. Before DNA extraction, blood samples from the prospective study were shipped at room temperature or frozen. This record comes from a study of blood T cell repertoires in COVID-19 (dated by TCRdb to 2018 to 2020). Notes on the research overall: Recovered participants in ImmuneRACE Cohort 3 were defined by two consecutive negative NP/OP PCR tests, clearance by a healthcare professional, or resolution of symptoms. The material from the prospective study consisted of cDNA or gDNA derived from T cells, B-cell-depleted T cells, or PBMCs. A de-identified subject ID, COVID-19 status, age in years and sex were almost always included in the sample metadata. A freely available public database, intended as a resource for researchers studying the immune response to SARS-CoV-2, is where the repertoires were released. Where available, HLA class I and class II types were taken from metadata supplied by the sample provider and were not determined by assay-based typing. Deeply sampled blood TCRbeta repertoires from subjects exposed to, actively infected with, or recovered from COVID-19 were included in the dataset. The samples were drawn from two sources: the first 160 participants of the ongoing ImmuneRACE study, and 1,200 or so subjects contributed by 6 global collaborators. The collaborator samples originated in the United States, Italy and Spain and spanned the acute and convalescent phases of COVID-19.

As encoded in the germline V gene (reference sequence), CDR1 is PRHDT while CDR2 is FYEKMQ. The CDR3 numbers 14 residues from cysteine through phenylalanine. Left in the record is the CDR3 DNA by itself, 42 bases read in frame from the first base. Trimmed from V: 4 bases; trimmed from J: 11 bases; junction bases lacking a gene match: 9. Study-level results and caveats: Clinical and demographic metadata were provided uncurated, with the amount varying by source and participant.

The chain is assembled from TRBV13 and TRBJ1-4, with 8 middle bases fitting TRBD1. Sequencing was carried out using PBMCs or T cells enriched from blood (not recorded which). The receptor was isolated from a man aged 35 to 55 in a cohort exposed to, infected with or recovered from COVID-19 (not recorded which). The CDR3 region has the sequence CASSYGQGEAKLFF. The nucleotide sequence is TGTGCCAGCAGCTATGGACAGGGAGAGGCGAAACTGTTTTTT.